Each of the 3 T cell receptor beta chains below was sequenced from the same sample in a study of breast tumors, draining lymph nodes, adjacent tissues. Axillary draining lymph nodes of breast cancer patients supplied the node samples. TCRdb recomputed calls from the multiplex PCR reads with MiXCR, one row per CDR3 protein. The repertoire holds some 150,000 distinct CDR3 sequences, about 30% seen once, with around 4% in the top ten. Sequenced: axillary lymph node tissue. The origin of the receptors is a female donor with breast cancer. Some clones in this sample may be carry-over from other donors' samples.

Many counts were recorded for this clonotype. V usage is TRBV6-1 and J usage is TRBJ2-7; the D gene could be TRBD1 or TRBD2 (7 bases each). The length of the CDR3 is 15 residues. CDR1 and CDR2 from the germline V gene are MNHNS and SASEGT. V was trimmed by 6 bases and J by 0 bases, leaving 15 bases between them. In DNA form, the CDR3 reads TGTGCCAGCAGGAGAGGGAGGGACAGCTCCTACGAGCAGTACTTC. Translating gives CASRRGRDSSYEQYF.

In regard to this clonotype: The junction shows a germline mismatch at one end, possibly a read error. The chain has TRBV27 and TRBJ2-1; 11 bases are shared with TRBD2. The CDR3 is 18 amino acids. The germline V gene has CDR1 MNHEY and CDR2 SMNVEV (reference sequence). The CDR3 DNA sequence: TGTGCCAGCAGACCTTTACTAGCGGGAGAGGCTGGCTACAATAAGCAGTTCTTC. Encoded protein: CASRPLLAGEAGYNKQFF.

Ten or more counts support this clonotype. CDR3 sequence (DNA): TGTGCCATCAGTGAACAGGAGTACGAGCAGTACTTC. Its translation: CAISEQEYEQYF. The chain couples TRBV10-3 to TRBJ2-7, with a possible D match to TRBD1 (5 bases). There are 12 residues in the CDR3. Germline-derived CDR1 and CDR2 are ENHRY and SYGVKD. Trimming stripped 3 bases from V and 4 bases from J, with 7 bases between.